This T cell receptor (beta chain) was sequenced during a study of Graves' ophthalmopathy and Graves' hyperthyroidism. Note on this clonotype: A much larger clone lies a single base off, so this may be a read error.

This CDR3 is 15 amino acids long. CDR1 and CDR2 (germline): SGHDN, FVKESK. The authors amplified TCR beta CDR3 regions from RNA transcripts. HTBI primers were employed in first-round RT-PCR, then a second-round multiplex PCR followed. TCRdb reprocessed the multiplex PCR reads via MiXCR and lists one record per CDR3 protein. This sample has a few hundred thousand distinct CDR3 sequences; just under 40% occur once, and the top ten carry approximately 4.1%. Eligible hyperthyroidism cases comprised new diagnoses of under 2 months' duration in individuals aged 18 to 65. Certain patients, namely those with other autoimmune diseases, uncontrolled infections, pregnancy or lactation, were excluded.

The chain is built from TRBV14 and TRBJ1-4; weak D call: TRBD1 (5 bases). The sequenced sample was peripheral blood or thyroid tissue (not recorded which). The receptor was isolated from an adult man with Graves' hyperthyroidism. CDR3 amino acids: CASSQVVDSFEKPFF. The CDR3 DNA is TGTGCCAGCAGCCAAGTAGTCGACAGCTTCGAAAAACCGTTTTTT.